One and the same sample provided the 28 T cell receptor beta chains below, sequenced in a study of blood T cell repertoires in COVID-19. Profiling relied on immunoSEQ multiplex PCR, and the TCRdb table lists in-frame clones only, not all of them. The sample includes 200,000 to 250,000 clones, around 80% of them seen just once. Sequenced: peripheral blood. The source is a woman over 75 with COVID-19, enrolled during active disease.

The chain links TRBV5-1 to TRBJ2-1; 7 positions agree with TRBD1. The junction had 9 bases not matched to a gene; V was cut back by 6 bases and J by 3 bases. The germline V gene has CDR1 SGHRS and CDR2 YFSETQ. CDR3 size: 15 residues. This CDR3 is CASTPPDRDYNEQFF. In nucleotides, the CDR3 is TGCGCCAGCACCCCCCCCGACAGGGACTACAATGAGCAGTTCTTC. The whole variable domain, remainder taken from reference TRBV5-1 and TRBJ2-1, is KAGVTQTPRYLIKTRGQQVTLSCSPISGHRSVSWYQQTPGQGLQFLFEYFSETQRNKGNFPGRFSGRQFSNSRSEMNVSTLELGDSALYLCASTPPDRDYNEQFFGPGTRLTVL.

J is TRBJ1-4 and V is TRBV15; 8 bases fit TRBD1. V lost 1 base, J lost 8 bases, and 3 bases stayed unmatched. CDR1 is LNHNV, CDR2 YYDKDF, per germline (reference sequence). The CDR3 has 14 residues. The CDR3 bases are TGTGCCACCAGCAGAGGGACAGGGAACGAAAAACTGTTTTTT. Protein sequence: CATSRGTGNEKLFF.

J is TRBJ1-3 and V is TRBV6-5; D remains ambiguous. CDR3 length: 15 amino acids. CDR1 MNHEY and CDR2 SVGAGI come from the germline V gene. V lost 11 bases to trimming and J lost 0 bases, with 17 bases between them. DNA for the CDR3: TGTGCCGCACACCGGGAAATGACCTCTGGAAACACCATATATTTT. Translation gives CAAHREMTSGNTIYF.

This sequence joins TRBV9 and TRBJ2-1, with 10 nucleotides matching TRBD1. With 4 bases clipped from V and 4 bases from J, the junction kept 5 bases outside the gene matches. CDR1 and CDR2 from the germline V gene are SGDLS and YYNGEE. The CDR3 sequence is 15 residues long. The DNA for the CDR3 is TGTGCCAGCAGCACCGGACAGGGGGAGTACAATGAGCAGTTCTTC. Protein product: CASSTGQGEYNEQFF.

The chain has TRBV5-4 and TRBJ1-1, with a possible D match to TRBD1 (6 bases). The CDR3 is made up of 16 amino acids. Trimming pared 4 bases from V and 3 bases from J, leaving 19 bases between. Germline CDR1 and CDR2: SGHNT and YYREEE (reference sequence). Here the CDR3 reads CASSEGVEPFYTEAFF. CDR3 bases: TGTGCCAGCAGCGAGGGGGTCGAGCCGTTTTACACTGAAGCTTTCTTT. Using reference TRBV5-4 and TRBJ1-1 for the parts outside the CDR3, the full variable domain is ETGVTQSPTHLIKTRGQQVTLRCSSQSGHNTVSWYQQALGQGPQFIFQYYREEENGRGNFPPRFSGLQFPNYSSELNVNALELDDSALYLCASSEGVEPFYTEAFFGQGTRLTVV.

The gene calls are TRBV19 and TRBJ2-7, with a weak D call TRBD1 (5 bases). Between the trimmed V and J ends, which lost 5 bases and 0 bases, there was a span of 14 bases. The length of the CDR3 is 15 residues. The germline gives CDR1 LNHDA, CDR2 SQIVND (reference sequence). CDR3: CASSPRAGPSYEQYF. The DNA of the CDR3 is TGTGCCAGTAGTCCAAGGGCAGGGCCCTCCTACGAGCAGTACTTC.

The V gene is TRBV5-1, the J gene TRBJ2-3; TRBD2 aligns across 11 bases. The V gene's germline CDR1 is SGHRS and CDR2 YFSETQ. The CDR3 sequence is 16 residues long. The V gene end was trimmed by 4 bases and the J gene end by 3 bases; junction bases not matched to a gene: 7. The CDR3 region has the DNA TGCGCCAGCAGCAACCAACTAGCGGGAGAAACAGATACGCAGTATTTT. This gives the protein CASSNQLAGETDTQYF.

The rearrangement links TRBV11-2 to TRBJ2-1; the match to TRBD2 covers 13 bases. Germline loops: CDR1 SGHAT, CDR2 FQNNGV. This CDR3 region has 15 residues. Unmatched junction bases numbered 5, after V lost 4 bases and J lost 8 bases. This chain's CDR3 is CASSSWTSGSDEQFF. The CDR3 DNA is TGTGCCAGCAGCTCCTGGACTAGCGGGAGCGATGAGCAGTTCTTC.

The CDR3 region is CASSYPGGEQYF. CDR3 coding DNA: TGTGCCAGCAGCTACCCAGGGGGCGAGCAGTACTTC. This sequence joins TRBV7-3 and TRBJ2-7, with TRBD1 identical over 7 bases. CDR1 is SGHTA, CDR2 FQGTGA, per germline. The CDR3 has 12 residues. V shed 4 bases and J 6 bases; nucleotides not matched to a gene: 3.

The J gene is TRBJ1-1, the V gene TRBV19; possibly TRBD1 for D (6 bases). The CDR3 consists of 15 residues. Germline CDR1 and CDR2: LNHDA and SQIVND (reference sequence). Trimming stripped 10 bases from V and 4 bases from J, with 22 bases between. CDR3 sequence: CATERVRGATTEAFF. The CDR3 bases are TGTGCCACCGAAAGGGTCCGGGGGGCGACCACTGAAGCTTTCTTT.

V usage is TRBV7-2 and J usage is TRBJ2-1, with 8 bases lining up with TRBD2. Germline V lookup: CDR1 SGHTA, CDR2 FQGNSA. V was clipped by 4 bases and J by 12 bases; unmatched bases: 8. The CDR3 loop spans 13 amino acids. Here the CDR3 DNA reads TGTGCCAGCAGCTCGACCCCGGGGGGGCGGCAGTTCTTC. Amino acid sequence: CASSSTPGGRQFF.

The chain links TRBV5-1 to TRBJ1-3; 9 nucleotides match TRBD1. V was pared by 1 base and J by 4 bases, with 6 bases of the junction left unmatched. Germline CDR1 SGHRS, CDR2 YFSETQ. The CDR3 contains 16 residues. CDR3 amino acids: CASSLKGTGTGNTIYF. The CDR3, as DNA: TGCGCCAGCAGCTTGAAGGGGACAGGGACCGGAAACACCATATATTTT.

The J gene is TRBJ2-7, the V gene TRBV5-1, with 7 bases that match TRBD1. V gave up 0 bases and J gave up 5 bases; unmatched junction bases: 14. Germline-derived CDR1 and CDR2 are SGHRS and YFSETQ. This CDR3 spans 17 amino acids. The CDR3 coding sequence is TGCGCCAGCAGCTTGGCCCCGACAGGGTGGAGTAAGAACGAGCAGTACTTC. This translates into CASSLAPTGWSKNEQYF.

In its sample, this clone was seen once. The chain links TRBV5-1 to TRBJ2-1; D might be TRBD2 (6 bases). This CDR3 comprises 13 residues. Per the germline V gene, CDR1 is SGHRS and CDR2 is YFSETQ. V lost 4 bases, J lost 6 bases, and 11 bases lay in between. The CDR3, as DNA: TGCGCCAGCAGCCTCCCGGGACTCAATGAGCAGTTCTTC. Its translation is CASSLPGLNEQFF.

CDR3 sequence: CASSVADSRGTYNEQFF. DNA for the CDR3: TGTGCCAGCAGCGTAGCTGACTCGCGGGGGACCTACAATGAGCAGTTCTTC. The J gene is TRBJ2-1, the V gene TRBV9, with 7 nucleotides matching TRBD2. The V and J ends lost 0 bases and 2 bases, in that order; junction bases with no gene match: 8. Germline V gene lookup returns CDR1 SGDLS and CDR2 YYNGEE. The CDR3 covers 17 residues.

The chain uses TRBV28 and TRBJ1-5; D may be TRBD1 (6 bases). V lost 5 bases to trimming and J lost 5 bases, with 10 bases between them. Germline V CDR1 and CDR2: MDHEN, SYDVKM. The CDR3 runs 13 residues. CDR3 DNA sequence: TGTGCCAGCAGTCCAAACAGGGATCAGCCCCAGCATTTT. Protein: CASSPNRDQPQHF.

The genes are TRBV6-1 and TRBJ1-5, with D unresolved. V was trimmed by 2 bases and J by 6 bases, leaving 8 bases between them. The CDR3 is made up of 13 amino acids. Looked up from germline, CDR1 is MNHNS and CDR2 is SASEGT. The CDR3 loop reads CASSEPTAQPQHF. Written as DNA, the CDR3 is TGTGCCAGCAGTGAACCAACAGCTCAGCCCCAGCATTTT.

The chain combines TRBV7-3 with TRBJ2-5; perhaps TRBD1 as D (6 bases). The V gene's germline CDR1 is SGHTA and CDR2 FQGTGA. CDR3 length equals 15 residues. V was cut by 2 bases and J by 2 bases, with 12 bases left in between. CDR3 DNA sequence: TGTGCCAGCAGCTTATCTGGACAGACGCAAGAGACCCAGTACTTC. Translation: CASSLSGQTQETQYF.

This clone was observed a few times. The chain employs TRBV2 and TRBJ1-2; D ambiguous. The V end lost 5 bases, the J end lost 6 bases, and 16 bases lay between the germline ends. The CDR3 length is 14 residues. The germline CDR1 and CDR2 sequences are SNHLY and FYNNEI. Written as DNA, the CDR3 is TGTGCCAGCAGTTCAGGCGTCAACCTTGATGGCTACACCTTC. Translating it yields CASSSGVNLDGYTF.

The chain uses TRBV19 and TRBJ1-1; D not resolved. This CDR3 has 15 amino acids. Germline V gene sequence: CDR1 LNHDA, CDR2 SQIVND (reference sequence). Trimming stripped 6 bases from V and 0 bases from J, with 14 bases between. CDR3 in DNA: TGTGCCAGTAGGCCGGAAAGCGCGCTGAACACTGAAGCTTTCTTT. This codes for CASRPESALNTEAFF.

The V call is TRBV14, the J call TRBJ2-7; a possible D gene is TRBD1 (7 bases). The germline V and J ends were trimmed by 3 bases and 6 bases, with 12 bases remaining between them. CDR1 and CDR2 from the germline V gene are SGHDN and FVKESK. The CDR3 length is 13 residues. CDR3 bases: TGTGCCAGCAGCCACAGGGGGGTAATCGAGCAGTACTTC. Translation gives CASSHRGVIEQYF.

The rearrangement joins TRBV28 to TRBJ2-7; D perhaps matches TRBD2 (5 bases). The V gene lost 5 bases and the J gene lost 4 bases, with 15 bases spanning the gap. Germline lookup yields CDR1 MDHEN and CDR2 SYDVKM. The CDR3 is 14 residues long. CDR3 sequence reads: CASSERVGRYEQYF. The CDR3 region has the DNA TGTGCCAGCAGTGAGAGGGTAGGAAGGTACGAGCAGTACTTC.

The CDR3 coding sequence is TGTGCCAGCAGCCAGACAGGATTGAGGAACACCGGGGAGCTGTTTTTT. Protein product: CASSQTGLRNTGELFF. This chain connects TRBV2 to TRBJ2-2, with a weak D call TRBD1 (6 bases). Germline V gives CDR1 SNHLY, CDR2 FYNNEI. The V gene lost 6 bases and the J gene lost 1 base, with 15 bases spanning the gap. The CDR3 runs to 16 residues.

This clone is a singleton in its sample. Here the CDR3 DNA reads TGTGCCACCAGTTTAGGAGCCAACTACGAGCAGTACTTC. It is translated as CATSLGANYEQYF. The chain joins TRBV24-1 to TRBJ2-7, with D hard to call. This CDR3 contains 13 residues. Germline V gives CDR1 KGHDR, CDR2 SFDVKD. The ends were cut back, 6 bases at V and 3 bases at J, with 11 bases in the middle.

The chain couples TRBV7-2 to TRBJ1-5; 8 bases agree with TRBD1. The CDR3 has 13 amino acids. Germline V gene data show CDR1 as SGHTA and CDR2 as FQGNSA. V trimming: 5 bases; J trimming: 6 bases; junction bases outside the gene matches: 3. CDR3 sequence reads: CASSQGAGQPQHF. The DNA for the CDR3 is TGTGCCAGCAGCCAGGGGGCAGGTCAGCCCCAGCATTTT.

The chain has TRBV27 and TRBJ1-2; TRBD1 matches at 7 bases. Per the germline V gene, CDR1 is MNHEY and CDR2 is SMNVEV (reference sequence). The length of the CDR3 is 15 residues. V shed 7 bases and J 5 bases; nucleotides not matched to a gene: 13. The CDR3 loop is CASTQRTGDPYGYTF. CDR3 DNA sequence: TGTGCCAGCACCCAGCGTACAGGGGACCCATATGGCTACACCTTC.

CDR3 protein: CAIRQGIGDNQPQHF. CDR3 nucleotide sequence: TGTGCCATCCGACAGGGGATAGGGGACAATCAGCCCCAGCATTTT. This chain connects TRBV28 to TRBJ1-5; TRBD1 aligns across 8 bases. The CDR3 length is 15 residues. Per germline, CDR1 MDHEN and CDR2 SYDVKM. The junction had 11 bases not matched to a gene; V was cut back by 10 bases and J by 3 bases.

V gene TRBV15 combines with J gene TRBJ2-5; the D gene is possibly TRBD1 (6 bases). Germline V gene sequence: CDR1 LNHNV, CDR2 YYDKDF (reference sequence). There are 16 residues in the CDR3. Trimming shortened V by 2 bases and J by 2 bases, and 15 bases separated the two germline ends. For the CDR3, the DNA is TGTGCCACCAGCAGATGGGGAACCCAGGGGCAAGAGACCCAGTACTTC. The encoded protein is CATSRWGTQGQETQYF.